The source of this T cell receptor (beta chain) is a study of T-cell memory formation after mild COVID-19. With 5 bases clipped from V and 5 bases from J, the junction kept 3 bases outside the gene matches. The CDR3 consists of 15 residues. Germline CDR1 and CDR2: SEHNR and FQNEAQ (reference sequence). One entry per CDR3 protein, called by TCRdb with MiXCR from the 5' RACE reads. The table has 50,000 or so distinct CDR3 sequences, about 28% seen once. The clonotype originates from a man between 18 and 35 years old who had mild COVID-19 (a few samples of this study predate the infection). Cell type and time point are not known. What was sequenced was PBMCs or a T cell subset sorted from them (not recorded which). This chain joins TRBV7-9 and TRBJ2-1, with 13 bases aligning to TRBD2. This CDR3 is CASSRGLAGDNEQFF. In DNA, the CDR3 is TGTGCCAGCAGCCGTGGACTAGCGGGAGACAATGAGCAGTTCTTC. Supplemented by reference TRBV7-9 and TRBJ2-1, the full variable domain reads DTGVSQNPRHKITKRGQNVTFRCDPISEHNRLYWYRQTLGQGPEFLTYFQNEAQLEKSRLLSDRFSAERPKGSFSTLEIQRTEQGDSAMYLCASSRGLAGDNEQFFGPGTRLTVL.